Below, 17 T cell receptor beta chains from the same sample are listed, as sequenced in a study of blood T cell repertoires in COVID-19. The repertoire was sequenced with immunoSEQ multiplex PCR; TCRdb's copy has only in-frame clones and lacks some. The sample holds 35,000 to 55,000 clones, around 85% seen once. The source material was peripheral blood. The receptors were sampled from a human donor in a cohort sampled during active COVID-19.

V is TRBV19 and J is TRBJ2-1; D is uncertain. Germline-derived CDR1 and CDR2 are LNHDA and SQIVND (reference sequence). The CDR3 is made up of 15 amino acids. V was trimmed by 2 bases and J by 0 bases, leaving 8 bases between them. This CDR3 reads CASSITPSSYNEQFF. The CDR3 region has the DNA TGTGCCAGTAGTATAACCCCTAGCTCCTACAATGAGCAGTTCTTC. Full variable domain (outside the CDR3, taken from reference TRBV19 and TRBJ2-1): DGGITQSPKYLFRKEGQNVTLSCEQNLNHDAMYWYRQDPGQGLRLIYYSQIVNDFQKGDIAEGYSVSREKKESFPLTVTSAQKNPTAFYLCASSITPSSYNEQFFGPGTRLTVL.

The chain employs TRBV9 and TRBJ2-1, with 8 nucleotides matching TRBD2. The ends lost 1 base at V and 8 bases at J; junction bases unmatched: 8. CDR1 is SGDLS and CDR2 is YYNGEE in the germline V gene. The length of the CDR3 is 15 residues. CDR3 residues: CASSVSGGAIDEQFF. CDR3 nucleotide sequence: TGTGCCAGCAGCGTATCCGGGGGGGCCATCGATGAGCAGTTCTTC.

J is TRBJ2-6 and V is TRBV15, with 7 positions matching TRBD1. Germline CDR1 is LNHNV and CDR2 is YYDKDF (reference sequence). This CDR3 has 15 residues. Unmatched junction bases numbered 0, after V lost 4 bases and J lost 0 bases. CDR3: CATSTGGSGANVLTF. The CDR3 coding sequence is TGTGCCACCAGCACAGGGGGCTCTGGGGCCAACGTCCTGACTTTC.

The gene calls are TRBV29-1 and TRBJ2-7, with TRBD2 as a possible D gene (5 bases). The CDR3 is made up of 13 amino acids. Germline V gene sequence: CDR1 SQVTM, CDR2 ANQGSEA. V was trimmed by 6 bases and J by 9 bases, leaving 21 bases between them. The CDR3 coding sequence is TGCAGCGTCGAGGAGGCGGGCGGGCTGAGGCAGTACTTC. Protein sequence: CSVEEAGGLRQYF.

The chain employs TRBV7-2 and TRBJ2-7, with 8 nucleotides matching TRBD1. The CDR3 is 15 residues long. V gave up 5 bases and J gave up 3 bases; unmatched junction bases: 9. The germline CDR1 and CDR2 sequences are SGHTA and FQGNSA. CDR3 amino acids: CASSLETGGHYEQYF. DNA for the CDR3: TGTGCCAGCAGCCTAGAAACAGGGGGACACTACGAGCAGTACTTC.

The rearrangement links TRBV3-1 (or the pseudogene TRBV3-2) to TRBJ1-5; 7 nucleotides line up with TRBD1. The V segment lost 3 bases and the J segment 5 bases; nucleotides outside the gene matches: 4. This CDR3 is built from 14 residues. CDR1 LGHDT and CDR2 YNNKEL come from the germline V gene (reference sequence). CDR3 bases: TGTGCCAGCAGCCAGGGGACAGCCTATCAGCCCCAGCATTTT. Amino acid sequence: CASSQGTAYQPQHF.

The chain's CDR3 is CASSLAGRGGLETQYF. Here the CDR3 DNA reads TGCGCCAGCAGCTTGGCCGGGCGGGGGGGCCTGGAGACCCAGTACTTC. This chain links TRBV5-1 with TRBJ2-5; 9 bases align to TRBD2. Trimming at V came to 0 bases and at J to 5 bases, leaving 8 bases not matched to a gene. Germline lookup yields CDR1 SGHRS and CDR2 YFSETQ. CDR3 length: 16 amino acids.

CDR3 coding DNA: TGTGCCAGCAGTTCCGGACAGACTAACTATGGCTACACCTTC. This codes for CASSSGQTNYGYTF. The chain employs TRBV5-4 and TRBJ1-2; D perhaps matches TRBD1 (6 bases). V lost 5 bases and J lost 0, with 11 bases in between. This CDR3 contains 14 residues. CDR1 and CDR2 from the germline V gene are SGHNT and YYREEE (reference sequence).

The gene calls are TRBV19 and TRBJ2-1; TRBD2 is a possible D gene (6 bases). Germline V gives CDR1 LNHDA, CDR2 SQIVND (reference sequence). V gave up 7 bases and J gave up 4 bases, with 11 bases separating them. This CDR3 comprises 13 residues. This chain's CDR3 is CASTTSSYNEQFF. Written as DNA, the CDR3 is TGTGCCAGTACAACTAGCTCGTACAATGAGCAGTTCTTC.

The gene calls are TRBV5-1 and TRBJ2-7, with 8 bases aligning to TRBD1. The CDR3 sequence is 14 residues long. Germline loops: CDR1 SGHRS, CDR2 YFSETQ. Trimming removed 0 bases from V and 6 bases from J; junction bases left unmatched: 5. The CDR3 nucleotides read TGCGCCAGCAGCTTGGGGCAGGGGGCACGCGAGCAGTACTTC. Its translation: CASSLGQGAREQYF.

The V and J genes are TRBV19 and TRBJ1-2, with D perhaps matching TRBD1 (5 bases). Germline CDR1 and CDR2: LNHDA and SQIVND (reference sequence). Trimming removed 6 bases from V and 3 bases from J, with 8 bases in between. The CDR3 length is 12 residues. CDR3 protein: CASRGEDYGYTF. The CDR3, as DNA: TGTGCCAGTAGAGGGGAGGACTATGGCTACACCTTC.

This clone was counted a few times. The J gene is TRBJ2-1, the V gene TRBV20-1; no reliable D call. The CDR3 spans 11 residues. Trimming stripped 6 bases from V and 6 bases from J, with 9 bases between. CDR1 and CDR2 from the germline V gene are DFQATT and SNEGSKA (reference sequence). CDR3 amino acids: CSAKRSNEQFF. DNA of the CDR3: TGCAGTGCGAAGAGGAGCAATGAGCAGTTCTTC.

This clone showed up just a few times. V gene TRBV5-1 combines with J gene TRBJ2-4; 7 bases align to TRBD1. Germline V gene lookup returns CDR1 SGHRS and CDR2 YFSETQ. CDR3 size: 16 residues. After removal of 4 bases from V and 0 bases from J, the junction contained 7 bases not matched to a gene. The CDR3 sequence: CASSVTGAIAKNIQYF. CDR3 nucleotides: TGCGCCAGCAGCGTAACAGGGGCGATAGCCAAAAACATTCAGTACTTC.

The chain has TRBV11-2 and TRBJ2-7; tentative D call: TRBD2 (5 bases). Germline CDR1 SGHAT, CDR2 FQNNGV. The CDR3 extends over 17 amino acids. Trimming took off 4 bases at V and 0 bases at J, with 19 bases between the two ends. The CDR3 is CASSSAGVGFSSYEQYF. In DNA, the CDR3 is TGTGCCAGCAGCTCCGCCGGGGTGGGGTTTAGCTCCTACGAGCAGTACTTC.

The V call is TRBV6-1, the J call TRBJ2-5; weak D call: TRBD2 (5 bases). The CDR3 is 14 residues long. Trimming shortened V by 2 bases and J by 3 bases, and 10 bases separated the two germline ends. Germline values: CDR1 MNHNS, CDR2 SASEGT. DNA for the CDR3: TGTGCCAGCAGTGAATCGAACGGGAAAGAGACCCAGTACTTC. This encodes CASSESNGKETQYF.

J is TRBJ2-2 and V is TRBV5-8; weak D call: TRBD1 (5 bases). Germline lookup yields CDR1 SGHTS and CDR2 YDEGEE. The CDR3 consists of 14 residues. V dropped 3 bases and J dropped 7 bases, with 13 bases sitting between them. CDR3 residues: CASSSDWGSGELFF. Written as DNA, the CDR3 is TGTGCCAGCAGCTCAGACTGGGGCAGCGGGGAGCTGTTTTTT.

This clone occurred once. The chain links TRBV4-2 to TRBJ2-5; 7 positions match TRBD2. CDR3 length equals 16 residues. Germline-derived CDR1 and CDR2 are LGHNA and YNFKEQ. Unmatched junction bases numbered 9, after V lost 0 bases and J lost 5 bases. CDR3 in DNA: TGTGCCAGCAGCCAAGATCGGGGTAGCGGGCGGGAGACCCAGTACTTC. Amino acid sequence: CASSQDRGSGRETQYF.